This T cell receptor beta chain derives from a study of a mutant IDH1 vaccine in newly diagnosed glioma. The germline V gene encodes CDR1 SEHNR and CDR2 FQNEAQ (reference sequence). This CDR3 has 15 residues. Deletions cut 3 bases from V and 2 bases from J, with 14 bases between. Some clones are missing from TCRdb's copy, which holds only in-frame ones; the method was immunoSEQ multiplex PCR. The sample lists tens of thousands of clones, approximately 83% occurring once. Specified time point: baseline, week 1 (first vaccination visit). Treatment given: pre-vaccination baseline after standard-of-care therapy.

Sequencing used PBMCs, obtained from a glioma patient treated with radiotherapy, temozolomide or both. The clonotype was recovered from a woman between 50 and 59 years old with glioma. The V call is TRBV7-9, the J call TRBJ2-7; weak D call: TRBD2 (6 bases). The CDR3 reads CASSFRRGEAYEQYF. The CDR3 region has the DNA TGTGCCAGCAGCTTTCGGAGGGGAGAAGCCTACGAGCAGTACTTC.